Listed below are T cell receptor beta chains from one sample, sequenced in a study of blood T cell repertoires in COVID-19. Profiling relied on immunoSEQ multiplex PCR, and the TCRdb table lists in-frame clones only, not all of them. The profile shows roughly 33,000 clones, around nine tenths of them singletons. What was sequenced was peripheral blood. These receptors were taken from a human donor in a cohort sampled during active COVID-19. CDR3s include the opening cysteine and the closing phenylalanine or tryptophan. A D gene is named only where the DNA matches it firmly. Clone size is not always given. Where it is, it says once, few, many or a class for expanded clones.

CASSFPGQGSYNEQFF,TGTGCCAGCAGCTTCCCGGGACAGGGGTCCTACAATGAGCAGTTCTTC,TRBD1,TRBJ2-1,TRBV7-6,.
CAVGRLAGGDNEQFF,TGTGCCGTAGGGAGACTAGCGGGGGGGGACAATGAGCAGTTCTTC,TRBD2,TRBJ2-1,TRBV10-3,.
CATSRFRGPAKNIQYF,TGTGCCACCAGCAGATTCAGGGGGCCGGCCAAAAACATTCAGTACTTC,TRBD1,TRBJ2-4,TRBV15,.
CASSQDHSGKREQFF,TGCGCCAGCAGCCAAGACCATAGCGGGAAACGTGAGCAGTTCTTC,TRBD2,TRBJ2-1,TRBV4-3,.
CASSIGGSGYTF,TGTGCCAGTAGTATCGGTGGGAGCGGCTACACCTTC,.,TRBJ1-2,TRBV19,.
CASSLGMSYTF,TGTGCCAGCAGCCTCGGGATGAGCTACACCTTC,.,TRBJ1-2,TRBV4-2,.
CASSGRASEKLFF,TGTGCCAGCAGTGGCAGGGCATCAGAAAAACTGTTTTTT,.,TRBJ1-4,TRBV2,.
CASSKGGTQYF,TGTGCCAGCAGTAAGGGGGGGACGCAGTATTTT,.,TRBJ2-3,TRBV6-4,.
CASSEGDRSDTQYF,TGCGCCAGCAGTGAGGGGGACAGGTCAGATACGCAGTATTTT,TRBD1,TRBJ2-3,TRBV10-2,.
CASSLRPPRGRLNYGYTF,TGTGCCAGCAGCTTGCGCCCCCCTCGTGGCAGACTAAACTATGGCTACACCTTC,.,TRBJ1-2,TRBV5-6,.
CASSQHTGISGANVLTF,TGCGCCAGCAGCCAACATACAGGGATCTCTGGGGCCAACGTCCTGACTTTC,.,TRBJ2-6,TRBV4-3,.
CASSLGTSGSDTQYF,TGTGCCAGCAGCCTCGGGACTAGCGGCTCAGATACGCAGTATTTT,TRBD2,TRBJ2-3,TRBV7-9,.
CSVAQGAAITEAFF,TGCAGCGTGGCACAGGGGGCAGCAATAACTGAAGCTTTCTTT,TRBD1,TRBJ1-1,TRBV29-1,.
CASSPDGGPDTQYF,TGCGCCAGCAGTCCCGACGGGGGGCCCGATACGCAGTATTTT,.,TRBJ2-3,TRBV5-1,.
CASSPQGANYGYTF,TGTGCCAGCTCACCTCAGGGGGCGAACTATGGCTACACCTTC,TRBD1,TRBJ1-2,TRBV18,once
CASSWYRGDTQYF,TGTGCCAGCAGCTGGTACAGGGGCGATACGCAGTATTTT,TRBD1,TRBJ2-3,TRBV27,.
CASSPADTQYF,TGTGCCAGCAGCCCCGCAGATACGCAGTATTTT,.,TRBJ2-3,TRBV7-9,.
CASRGYDYGYTF,TGTGCCAGCCGGGGTTACGACTATGGCTACACCTTC,.,TRBJ1-2,TRBV25-1,.
CASSLGLADYNEQFF,TGTGCCAGCTCACTAGGACTAGCGGATTACAATGAGCAGTTCTTC,TRBD2,TRBJ2-1,TRBV18,.
CASSLEPGANSPLHF,TGCGCCAGCAGCTTGGAGCCAGGGGCCAATTCACCCCTCCACTTT,.,TRBJ1-6,TRBV5-1,.
CASSSTPMGGETQYF,TGTGCCAGCAGCAGCACCCCCATGGGGGGGGAGACCCAGTACTTC,.,TRBJ2-5,TRBV21-1,once
CASSYSLRTGQYEQYF,TGTGCCAGCAGTTACTCACTCCGGACAGGGCAATACGAGCAGTACTTC,TRBD1,TRBJ2-7,TRBV6-5,.
CASSKTGGGLVSPYEQYF,TGTGCCAGCAGCAAGACTGGGGGGGGACTAGTCTCTCCCTACGAGCAGTACTTC,.,TRBJ2-7,TRBV21-1,.
CASSKTSGRASSYNEQFF,TGTGCCAGTAGTAAAACTAGCGGGAGGGCCTCCTCTTACAATGAGCAGTTCTTC,TRBD2,TRBJ2-1,TRBV19,.
CSVGGLAGSSEQFF,TGCAGCGTCGGAGGTCTAGCGGGATCAAGTGAGCAGTTCTTC,TRBD2,TRBJ2-1,TRBV29-1,.
CASSRSGSWYQETQYF,TGTGCCAGCAGCCGGAGCGGCAGCTGGTACCAAGAGACCCAGTACTTC,.,TRBJ2-5,TRBV14,.
CAIGPAGGEEQYF,TGTGCCATCGGCCCAGCGGGAGGGGAGGAGCAGTACTTC,TRBD2,TRBJ2-5,TRBV10-3,once
CASSQFGQLNSPLHF,TGTGCCAGCAGCCAATTCGGACAGCTTAATTCACCCCTCCACTTT,.,TRBJ1-6,TRBV3-1/TRBV3-2,.
CASSLSGLAGGSRNEQFF,TGTGCCAGCAGCTTATCGGGACTAGCGGGAGGTTCACGGAATGAGCAGTTCTTC,TRBD2,TRBJ2-1,TRBV7-3,once
CASSLTGYQETQYF,TGTGCCAGCAGCTTAACAGGGTACCAAGAGACCCAGTACTTC,.,TRBJ2-5,TRBV9,.
CASSSDPGTNTGELFF,TGTGCCAGCAGTTCCGATCCCGGGACGAACACCGGGGAGCTGTTTTTT,.,TRBJ2-2,TRBV7-9,.
CASSLRGDGSQYF,TGTGCCAGCAGCTTACGAGGTGACGGGTCCCAGTACTTC,.,TRBJ2-5,TRBV7-9,.
CASSLVTGGEQYF,TGTGCCAGCAGCTTAGTCACGGGAGGGGAGCAGTACTTC,TRBD2,TRBJ2-7,TRBV11-2,.
CASSAGTGAEDTQYF,TGTGCCAGCAGCGCAGGGACAGGGGCGGAGGATACGCAGTATTTT,TRBD1,TRBJ2-3,TRBV5-8,.
CASSSVGGGQETQYF,TGTGCCAGCAGCTCCGTCGGGGGAGGCCAAGAGACCCAGTACTTC,.,TRBJ2-5,TRBV28,.
CASSSPTGGGEKLFF,TGTGCCAGCAGTTCTCCAACAGGGGGCGGTGAAAAACTGTTTTTT,TRBD1,TRBJ1-4,TRBV28,.
CASSPWTSGAGEQFF,TGTGCCAGTAGTCCTTGGACTAGCGGGGCCGGTGAGCAGTTCTTC,TRBD2,TRBJ2-1,TRBV19,.
CASTESGGGAGEQFF,TGCGCCAGCACTGAGTCTGGCGGGGGGGCCGGTGAGCAGTTCTTC,TRBD2,TRBJ2-1,TRBV10-1,.
CASSIRQGAGNNSPLHF,TGTGCCAGTAGTATACGACAGGGGGCTGGTAATAATTCACCCCTCCACTTT,TRBD1,TRBJ1-6,TRBV19,.
CASSERILGELFF,TGTGCCAGCAGTGAACGAATACTCGGGGAGCTGTTTTTT,.,TRBJ2-2,TRBV2,.
CASKLAVDYNEQFF,TGTGCCAGCAAGCTAGCGGTGGACTACAATGAGCAGTTCTTC,TRBD2,TRBJ2-1,TRBV2,.
CASTWLTDTQYF,TGTGCCAGCACATGGCTCACAGATACGCAGTATTTT,.,TRBJ2-3,TRBV2,.
CATSDRQGPLDTQYF,TGTGCCACCAGTGATCGGCAGGGCCCACTTGATACGCAGTATTTT,.,TRBJ2-3,TRBV24-1,.
CAIRDSNNSPLHF,TGTGCCATCAGAGACAGCAATAATTCACCCCTCCACTTT,.,TRBJ1-6,TRBV10-3,.
CASSFGTGLHEQFF,TGTGCCAGCAGTTTCGGGACAGGCCTTCATGAGCAGTTCTTC,TRBD1,TRBJ2-1,TRBV28,.
CASSLYGDRSNEQFF,TGCGCCAGCAGCTTGTATGGAGACCGTAGCAATGAGCAGTTCTTC,.,TRBJ2-1,TRBV5-1,.
CASSSSGRANTGELFF,TGTGCCAGTAGCAGTAGCGGGAGGGCCAACACCGGGGAGCTGTTTTTT,TRBD2,TRBJ2-2,TRBV19,.
CATSGLADYNEQFF,TGTGCCACCAGTGGACTAGCGGATTACAATGAGCAGTTCTTC,TRBD2,TRBJ2-1,TRBV24-1,.
CASSLGGPGSPLHF,TGTGCCAGCAGCTTAGGAGGCCCCGGTTCACCCCTCCACTTT,.,TRBJ1-6,TRBV11-2,.
CASSPGRGRGDTQYF,TGTGCCAGCAGTCCTGGGCGGGGCCGGGGTGATACGCAGTATTTT,.,TRBJ2-3,TRBV11-2,.
CASSQDRGGQETQYF,TGTGCCAGCAGCCAAGATAGGGGGGGCCAAGAGACCCAGTACTTC,.,TRBJ2-5,TRBV4-2,.
CASSLEGRVYGYTF,TGTGCCAGCAGCTTAGAAGGCAGGGTTTACGGCTACACCTTC,.,TRBJ1-2,TRBV11-2,.
CASSPGQLGEQYF,TGTGCCAGCAGTCCCGGACAGTTGGGAGAGCAGTACTTC,.,TRBJ2-7,TRBV12-3/TRBV12-4,.
CASSQPGLNNEQFF,TGCGCCAGCAGCCAACCCGGACTTAACAATGAGCAGTTCTTC,.,TRBJ2-1,TRBV4-1,.
CASSLKRTGVGETQYF,TGTGCCAGCAGCTTAAAGAGGACAGGGGTAGGGGAGACCCAGTACTTC,TRBD1,TRBJ2-5,TRBV7-2,.